What follows describes a single TCR beta chain. What it recognizes is unknown. Despite likely unrecorded immune exposures, the donors were nominally healthy at the time of sampling. The study ran its PCR with 60 Vbeta and 13 Jbeta primers. Using immunoSEQ multiplex PCR, the repertoire was profiled, and TCRdb retains in-frame clones only, with some absent. The profile shows 150,000 to 180,000 clones, 70% to 90% of them singletons. Germline loops: CDR1 PRHDT, CDR2 FYEKMQ (reference sequence). CDR3 length: 15 amino acids. V was clipped by 6 bases and J by 5 bases; unmatched bases: 7. The data belong to a study of cytomegalovirus exposure and HLA in healthy donors. Study-wide results and caveats: Trimming of TCR beta V- and J-genes showed a link, identified in a later analysis, to a missense DCLRE1C variant. According to reports, the classifier identified cytomegalovirus status with high specificity and sensitivity. More clonal expansion characterized HLA-associated TCR beta chains than equally common others in a later analysis.

This TCR came from a woman aged 40 to 50 in good health and CMV-seropositive. The sequenced sample consisted of PBMCs. The chain joins TRBV13 to TRBJ2-1; 10 bases agree with TRBD2. The chain's CDR3 is CASRGGTSAHNEQFF. The CDR3 DNA reads as TGTGCCAGCAGAGGGGGGACTAGCGCACACAATGAGCAGTTCTTC.